This T cell receptor (beta chain) was sequenced for a study of blood T cell repertoires in COVID-19. Study context: COVID-19 samples from acute and convalescent phases originated in the United States, Italy and Spain.

This clone was counted a few times. This table comes from immunoSEQ multiplex PCR, and its TCRdb copy is limited to in-frame clones, with some not included. Among tens of thousands of clones listed, 75% to 85% were seen once. Germline V lookup: CDR1 MNHEY, CDR2 SVGEGT. This CDR3 contains 15 residues. V shed 6 bases and J shed 4 bases, with 16 bases lying between them. Specimen: peripheral blood. The J gene is TRBJ2-1, the V gene TRBV6-2 or TRBV6-3; possible D gene TRBD2, 6 bases. This receptor was obtained from a man aged 55 to 70 with acute or convalescent COVID-19. The CDR3 DNA follows: TGTGCCAGCAGCCAAGGGCGGGGCTCGTACAATGAGCAGTTCTTC. Translation gives CASSQGRGSYNEQFF.